The source of this T cell receptor beta chain is a study of blood T cells in healthy people across ages. Overall study: Capturing about one barcoded beta molecule per two T cells was achieved by template switching. Findings and caveats of the study: Long-lived donors had more naive CD4+ cells and higher diversity than aged donors.

V was trimmed by 6 bases and J by 4 bases, leaving 12 bases between them. The V gene's germline CDR1 is MNHEY and CDR2 SVGAGI. The CDR3 covers 13 residues. Together with a sample-barcoded 5' primer, a J-beta primer mix was included in a second PCR lasting roughly 6 to 12 cycles. TCRdb independently ran MiXCR on the 5' RACE reads; one entry per CDR3 protein. The sample lists about 1.8 million distinct CDR3 sequences, about 49% seen once, with less than 2.5% in the top ten. Regarding this clonotype: What it binds is not known.

Per-sample PBMC isolation yielded at least 6.5 million cells. The gene calls are TRBV6-5 and TRBJ1-1, with D possibly matching TRBD1 (5 bases). Material for sequencing was blood. This TCR derives from a woman aged 40 to 55 in good health. CDR3 in DNA: TGTGCCAGCAGCCCCACGGACACCACTGAAGCTTTCTTT. Protein sequence: CASSPTDTTEAFF.